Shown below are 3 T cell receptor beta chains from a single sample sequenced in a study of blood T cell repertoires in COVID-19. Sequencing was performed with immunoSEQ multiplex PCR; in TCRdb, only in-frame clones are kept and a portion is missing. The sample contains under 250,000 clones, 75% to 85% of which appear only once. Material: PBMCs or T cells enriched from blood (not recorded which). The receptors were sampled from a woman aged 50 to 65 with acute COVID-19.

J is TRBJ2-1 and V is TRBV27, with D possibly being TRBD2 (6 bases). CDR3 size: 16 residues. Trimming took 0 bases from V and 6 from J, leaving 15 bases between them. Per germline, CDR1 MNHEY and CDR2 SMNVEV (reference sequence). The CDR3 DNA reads TGTGCCAGCAGTTTATCGGCTGGGACTCACACCAATGAGCAGTTCTTC. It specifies CASSLSAGTHTNEQFF.

The DNA of the CDR3 is TGCGCCAGCAGCCAAGATAACCCCAGGGAACCCCTCCACTTT. It is translated as CASSQDNPREPLHF. The chain couples TRBV4-3 to TRBJ1-6; TRBD1 might be the D (5 bases). This CDR3 contains 14 residues. Germline lookup yields CDR1 LGHNA and CDR2 YSLEER. V lost 0 bases and J lost 12, with 12 bases in between.

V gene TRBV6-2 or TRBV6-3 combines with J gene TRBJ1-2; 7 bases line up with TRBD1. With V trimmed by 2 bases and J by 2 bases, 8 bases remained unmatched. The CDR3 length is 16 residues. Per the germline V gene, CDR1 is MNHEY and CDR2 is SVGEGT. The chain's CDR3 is CASSYHRQGMNYGYTF. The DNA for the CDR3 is TGTGCCAGCAGTTACCATAGACAGGGAATGAACTATGGCTACACCTTC.